This TCR beta chain was observed in a study of cytomegalovirus exposure and HLA in healthy donors. The CDR3 length is 17 residues. V dropped 1 base and J dropped 1 base, with 16 bases sitting between them. Germline V gives CDR1 SGHTA, CDR2 FQGNSA. The repertoire was sequenced with immunoSEQ multiplex PCR; TCRdb's copy has only in-frame clones and lacks some. Of about 160,000 clones listed, around 85% are singletons. This sequence originates from a woman in her twenties or thirties in good health and CMV-seronegative. The material sequenced was PBMCs. This sequence joins TRBV7-2 and TRBJ1-1, with D possibly TRBD1 on 5 matching bases. The CDR3 DNA is TGTGCCAGCAGCTTAGTCATGGGGGTTTGGGGGAACACTGAAGCTTTCTTT. This translates into CASSLVMGVWGNTEAFF. The variable domain in full, with the rest retrieved from reference TRBV7-2 and TRBJ1-1, is GAGVSQSPSNKVTEKGKDVELRCDPISGHTALYWYRQSLGQGLEFLIYFQGNSAPDKSGLPSDRFSAERTGGSVSTLTIQRTQQEDSAVYLCASSLVMGVWGNTEAFFGQGTRLTVV.